This T cell receptor beta chain was found in a study of CD8 T cells in ankylosing spondylitis. Study findings and constraints: Seemingly distinctive of ankylosing spondylitis blood was a TCR beta motif formed by eight highly homologous variants.

As to this clonotype: Antigen specificity is unknown.

The CDR3 has 17 amino acids. Germline lookup yields CDR1 LNHDA and CDR2 SQIVND (reference sequence). Trimming removed 4 bases at V and 0 bases at J, with 16 bases between. TCRdb redid the calling of the 5' RACE reads with MiXCR, one entry per CDR3 protein. The sample shows 250,000 or so distinct CDR3 sequences, 20% to 30% of them seen only once. Source material: blood, either unsorted or a sorted T cell fraction (not recorded which). The chain has TRBV19 and TRBJ2-1, with D possibly matching TRBD2 (5 bases). The sequence derives from a male donor with ankylosing spondylitis or in good health (not recorded which). CDR3 nucleotide sequence: TGTGCCAGTAGTAGACGAGGGCTAAAGGACTCCTACAATGAGCAGTTCTTC. Its protein product is CASSRRGLKDSYNEQFF.